This T cell receptor (beta chain) derives from a study of T cells after yellow fever vaccination. Findings and limits, study-wide: Contaminating bulk clonotypes could be abundant in FACS-sorted repertoires. The secondary response was weaker but peaked faster, day 5 versus 15.

V lost 8 bases and J lost 0, with 12 bases in between. Germline lookup yields CDR1 SNHLY and CDR2 FYNNEI. The CDR3 is made up of 14 amino acids. In this sample, this clonotype turned up many times. Its antigen is undetermined. The study made its TCR cDNA through 5'RACE template switching. That step introduced a universal primer site along with UMIs. MiXCR, run by TCRdb on the 5' RACE reads, gives a single entry per CDR3 protein. The sample includes fewer than 400,000 distinct CDR3 sequences, roughly 6.2% of them seen just once. The input for sequencing was PBMCs, taken 5 days after the yellow fever booster vaccination. The chain recombines TRBV2 with TRBJ2-3; D may be TRBD1 (5 bases). The receptor's source is a man aged 25-45 years who received the YFV17D yellow fever vaccine. The CDR3 nucleotides are TGTGCCAGCTTGTCCAGGACAAGCACAGATACGCAGTATTTT. Its translation: CASLSRTSTDTQYF. The complete variable domain, with remaining parts taken from reference TRBV2 and TRBJ2-3, reads EPEVTQTPSHQVTQMGQEVILRCVPISNHLYFYWYRQILGQKVEFLVSFYNNEISEKSEIFDDQFSVERPDGSNFTLKIRSTKLEDSAMYFCASLSRTSTDTQYFGPGTRLTVL.